This is a list of T cell receptor beta chains from one sample in a study of PD-1 and CTLA-4 blockade in melanoma. Here immunoSEQ multiplex PCR was the method, and the copy in TCRdb shows in-frame clones only, minus some. The table has nearly 30,000 clones, about 89% seen once. Source: CD8+ T cells from peripheral blood, taken before anti-PD-1 treatment. These receptor sequences come from a human donor with melanoma. The CDR3 runs from the conserved cysteine through the conserved F or W. D genes are given only for firm matches. Only part of the rows carry a size: once, few, many, or a class if the clone is expanded.

>NA|once|TRBJ2-7|TRBV11-1
CASSSEREIYEQYF
TGTGCCAGCAGCTCCGAGAGGGAAATCTACGAGCAGTACTTC
>TRBD2|NA|TRBJ2-1|TRBV24-1
CATSDFTSADEQFF
TGTGCCACCAGTGATTTCACTAGCGCAGATGAGCAGTTCTTC
>NA|NA|TRBJ1-4|TRBV10-3
CAISWSREKLFF
TGTGCCATCAGCTGGTCCCGGGAAAAACTGTTTTTT
>NA|few|TRBJ1-3|TRBV9
CASSVTAYLGNTIYF
TGTGCCAGCAGCGTCACAGCGTACCTAGGAAACACCATATATTTT
>NA|NA|TRBJ2-2|TRBV2
CAIPRRGRTGELFF
TGTGCCATCCCCCGGAGGGGGCGAACCGGGGAGCTGTTTTTT
>TRBD1|NA|TRBJ2-7|TRBV28
CASSFPRTGEDNEQYF
TGTGCCAGCAGTTTTCCCAGGACAGGGGAGGATAACGAGCAGTACTTC
>TRBD2|NA|TRBJ2-7|TRBV28
CASSLERTSGEQYF
TGTGCCAGCAGTCTAGAACGGACTAGTGGCGAGCAGTACTTC
>TRBD2|once|TRBJ2-1|TRBV19
CASAPVAGGRGNEQFF
TGTGCCAGTGCCCCCGTAGCGGGAGGGAGAGGCAATGAGCAGTTCTTC
>TRBD1|NA|TRBJ2-6|TRBV10-3
CAISENRGRDSGANVLTF
TGTGCCATCAGTGAAAACAGGGGAAGGGACTCTGGGGCCAACGTCCTGACTTTC
>NA|NA|TRBJ1-4|TRBV5-8
CASREGLNEKLFF
TGTGCCAGCAGGGAGGGGCTTAATGAAAAACTGTTTTTT
>TRBD1|NA|TRBJ2-2|TRBV4-2
CASSQPRQGATGELFF
TGTGCCAGCAGCCAACCGAGACAGGGGGCAACCGGGGAGCTGTTTTTT
>NA|NA|TRBJ2-1|TRBV19
CASSRQGRWNEQFF
TGTGCCAGTAGTAGGCAGGGGCGCTGGAATGAGCAGTTCTTC
>NA|NA|TRBJ2-3|TRBV5-1
CASSFAGEETDTQYF
TGCGCCAGCAGCTTCGCAGGGGAGGAGACAGATACGCAGTATTTT
>TRBD1|NA|TRBJ2-7|TRBV4-1
CASSQDEGTASYEQYF
TGCGCCAGCAGCCAAGATGAGGGGACAGCTTCCTACGAGCAGTACTTC
>TRBD1|NA|TRBJ1-2|TRBV2
CASTPSPGDRGIYGYTF
TGTGCCAGTACCCCTAGTCCGGGTGACAGGGGAATCTATGGCTACACCTTC
>TRBD1|NA|TRBJ1-1|TRBV7-2
CASSLAGPGGAMNTEAFF
TGTGCCAGCAGCTTAGCTGGTCCAGGGGGAGCCATGAACACTGAAGCTTTCTTT